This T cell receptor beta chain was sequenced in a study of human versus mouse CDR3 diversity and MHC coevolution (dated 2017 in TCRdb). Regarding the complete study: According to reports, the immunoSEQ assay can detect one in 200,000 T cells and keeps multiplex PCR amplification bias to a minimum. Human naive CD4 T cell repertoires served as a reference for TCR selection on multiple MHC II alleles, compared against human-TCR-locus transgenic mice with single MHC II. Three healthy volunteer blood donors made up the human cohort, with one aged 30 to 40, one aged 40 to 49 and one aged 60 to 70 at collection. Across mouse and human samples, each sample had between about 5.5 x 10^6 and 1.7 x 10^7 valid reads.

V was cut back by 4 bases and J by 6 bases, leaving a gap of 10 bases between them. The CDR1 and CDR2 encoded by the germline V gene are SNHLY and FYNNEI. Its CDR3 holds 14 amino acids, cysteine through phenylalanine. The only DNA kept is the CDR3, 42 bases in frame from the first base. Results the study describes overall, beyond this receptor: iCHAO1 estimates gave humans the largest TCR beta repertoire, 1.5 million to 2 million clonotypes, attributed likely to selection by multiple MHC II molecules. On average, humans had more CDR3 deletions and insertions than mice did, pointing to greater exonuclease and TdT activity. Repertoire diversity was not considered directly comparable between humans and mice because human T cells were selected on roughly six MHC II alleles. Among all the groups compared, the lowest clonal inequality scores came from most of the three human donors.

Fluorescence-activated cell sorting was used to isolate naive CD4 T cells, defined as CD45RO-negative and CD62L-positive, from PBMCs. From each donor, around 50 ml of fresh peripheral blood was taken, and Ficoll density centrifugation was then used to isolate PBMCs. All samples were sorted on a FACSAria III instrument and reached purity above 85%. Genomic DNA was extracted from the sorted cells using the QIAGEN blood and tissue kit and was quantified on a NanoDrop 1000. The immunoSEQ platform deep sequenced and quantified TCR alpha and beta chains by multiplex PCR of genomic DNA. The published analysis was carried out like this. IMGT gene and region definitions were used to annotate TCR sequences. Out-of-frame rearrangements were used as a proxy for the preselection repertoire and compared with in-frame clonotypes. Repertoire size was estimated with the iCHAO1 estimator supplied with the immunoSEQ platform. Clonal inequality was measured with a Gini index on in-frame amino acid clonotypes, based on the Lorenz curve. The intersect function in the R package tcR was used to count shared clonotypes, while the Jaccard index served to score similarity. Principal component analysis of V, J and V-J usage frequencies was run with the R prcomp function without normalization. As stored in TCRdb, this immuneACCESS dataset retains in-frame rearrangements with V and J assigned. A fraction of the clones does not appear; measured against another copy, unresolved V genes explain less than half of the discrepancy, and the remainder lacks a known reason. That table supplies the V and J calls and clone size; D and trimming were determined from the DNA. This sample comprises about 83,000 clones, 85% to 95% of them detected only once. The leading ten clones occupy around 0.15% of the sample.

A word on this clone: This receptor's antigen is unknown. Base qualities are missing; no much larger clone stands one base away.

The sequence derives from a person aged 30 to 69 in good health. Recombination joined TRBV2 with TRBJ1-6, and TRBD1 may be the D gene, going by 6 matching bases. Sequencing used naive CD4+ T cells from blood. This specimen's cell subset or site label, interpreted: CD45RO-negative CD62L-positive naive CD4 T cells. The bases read TGTGCCAGCAGTGTAGGACAGATTAATTCACCCCTCCACTTT. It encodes CASSVGQINSPLHF.